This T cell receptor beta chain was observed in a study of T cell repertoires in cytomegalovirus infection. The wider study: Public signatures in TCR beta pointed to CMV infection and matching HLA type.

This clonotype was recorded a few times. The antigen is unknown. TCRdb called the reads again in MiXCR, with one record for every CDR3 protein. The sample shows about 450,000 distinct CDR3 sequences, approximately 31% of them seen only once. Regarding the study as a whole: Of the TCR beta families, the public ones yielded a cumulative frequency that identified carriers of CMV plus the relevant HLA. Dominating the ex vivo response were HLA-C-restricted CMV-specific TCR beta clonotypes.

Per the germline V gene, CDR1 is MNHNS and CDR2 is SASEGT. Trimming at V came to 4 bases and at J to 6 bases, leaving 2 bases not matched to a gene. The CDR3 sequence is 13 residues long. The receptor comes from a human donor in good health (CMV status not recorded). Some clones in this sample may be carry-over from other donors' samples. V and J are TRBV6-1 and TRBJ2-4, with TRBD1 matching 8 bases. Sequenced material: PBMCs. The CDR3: CASSVDRGNIQYF. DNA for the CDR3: TGTGCCAGCAGTGTCGACAGGGGAAACATTCAGTACTTC.